This T cell receptor beta chain was recovered during a study of cytomegalovirus exposure and HLA in healthy donors. Study background: Most genotyped donors, 81% of about 360, had Caucasian-associated genetic ancestry. Broader study findings: When analyzed later, a missense DCLRE1C variant was found to be linked to TCR beta V- and J-gene trimming. As a later analysis showed, several of the most significant clusters appeared to be linked to common viral pathogens.

Per germline, CDR1 LNHNV and CDR2 YYDKDF (reference sequence). The V gene lost 0 bases and the J gene lost 7 bases, with 9 bases spanning the gap. The CDR3 is 13 amino acids. Of note for this clone: Its antigen is currently unknown.

The study ran its PCR with 60 Vbeta and 13 Jbeta primers. The protocol was immunoSEQ multiplex PCR, while the TCRdb copy is restricted to in-frame clones and leaves out a portion. In total, the table holds some 75,000 clones. This rearrangement joins TRBV15 to TRBJ1-1; D is unclear. Source material: PBMCs. The TCR sequence derives from a female donor in good health and CMV-seropositive. CDR3 coding DNA: TGTGCCACCAGCAGAGACGACGAGGGTGAAGCTTTCTTT. This translates into CATSRDDEGEAFF. The full variable domain, in which reference TRBV15 and TRBJ1-1 provide the parts outside the CDR3, is DAMVIQNPRYQVTQFGKPVTLSCSQTLNHNVMYWYQQKSSQAPKLLFHYYDKDFNNEADTPDNFQSRRPNTSFCFLDIRSPGLGDTAMYLCATSRDDEGEAFFGQGTRLTVV.